The T cell receptor (beta chain) under discussion was sequenced for a study of T cells in pancreatic ductal adenocarcinoma (TCRdb year 2017). Turning to the overall study: The work assessed suppressive cells as well as CD8+ T cells infiltrating resected pancreatic ductal adenocarcinoma, measuring their numbers, locations, and properties, in order to shed light on the adaptive T-cell response that occurs naturally. The investigation overall reported the following: Comparisons of clonality between tumor and blood may be biased toward lower diversity because tumors are enriched in CD45RO+ effector T cells rather than naive T cells. Since most pancreatic cancer patients present with inoperable disease, the resected cohort was skewed toward the minority of patients who had early-stage disease. No significant difference in T-cell clonality was found between tumor and blood, with mean clonality of roughly 0.1 in tumors and around 0.071 in blood. Compared with tumor samples, blood samples had more total productive templates and around 8-fold more unique clonotypes.

TCR beta CDR3 regions were amplified from genomic DNA using the immunoSEQ hsTCRB kit. An Illumina HiSeq system was used for high-throughput TRB CDR3 sequencing. In the source study's methods: The immunoSEQ software was used to analyze the sequencing reads, and any nonproductive sequences containing premature stops or frame-shifts were left out. Clonality of the repertoire was calculated as one minus Shannon entropy normalized by log2 of the number of unique productive sequences. TCRdb re-hosts the immuneACCESS table, in-frame sequences only. Its copies lack some clones; in the studies checked, an unresolved V gene accounts for under half of them, and the cause for the rest is not known. For V, J and clone size, that table is used; D and trimming come from the DNA. The sample has approximately 19,000 clones on record, roughly 90% of them singletons. The ten largest account for roughly 0.91% of the sample.

Concerning this clone itself: The antigen it recognizes is unknown. Per-base quality was not reported, and no clone a single base away is much larger than it.

Pancreatic ductal adenocarcinoma patients who had undergone surgery without neoadjuvant therapy were selected. Peripheral blood was collected in heparin tubes, and PBMCs were isolated by histopaque density gradient and cryopreserved in roughly 9.7% DMSO. The DNeasy Blood and Tissue Kit, with Proteinase K and RNase treatment, was used to extract genomic DNA from more than five PBMC specimens and 9 flash-frozen tumor specimens. CDR1 and CDR2, looked up from the germline V gene, are SGHAT and FQNNGV. The CDR3 starts with the cysteine, ends with the phenylalanine, and has 17 residues. This entry keeps only the CDR3 DNA: 51 bases, framed from base 1. V is shortened by 1 base, J by 1 base, and the region joining them spans 16 bases.

This TCR derives from a human donor with pancreatic ductal adenocarcinoma. The chain is assembled from TRBV11-2 and TRBJ2-5, with the D gene uncertain. The sequenced sample consisted of PBMCs. The DNA sequence follows: TGTGCCAGCAGCTTAGGAGTCCCCAGGCCCCCCCAAGAGACCCAGTACTTC. It encodes CASSLGVPRPPQETQYF.